This paragraph reports one T cell receptor beta chain. Its antigen is not known. The record originates from a study of shared clonotypes between healthy human individuals. Study-level background: The study used three CD4 naive, three CD4 memory, two CD8 naive and one CD8 memory plate per donor.

Overall study findings and caveats: Among several donors, roughly 5.5% of naive CD4 clonotypes were found in common.

Germline V lookup: CDR1 SEHNR, CDR2 FQNEAQ (reference sequence). V lost 2 bases and J 4 bases, leaving 13 bases between the germline ends. The CDR3 spans 15 residues. Terminally differentiated effector memory CD45RA+ cells were excluded from the naive CD8 cells, which were CD45RO-negative and positively selected for CCR7. An approximately 220 ng quantity of DNA, 32,000 or so T cell genomes, went into the sorted-subset replicate PCRs. TCRdb's table, derived via immunoSEQ multiplex PCR, lists solely in-frame clones and lacks some. This sample yields around 650,000 clones, of which approximately 96% are seen a single time; approximately 0.1% belongs to the top ten.

The sequenced material came from naive CD8+ T cells sorted from blood. The receptor comes from a woman in her thirties in good health. The chain uses TRBV7-9 and TRBJ2-3; tentatively, D is TRBD1 (5 bases). The CDR3 coding sequence is TGTGCCAGCAGCTTAACAGTCACAGGAGCAGATACGCAGTATTTT. Translated: CASSLTVTGADTQYF.